This T cell receptor (beta chain) was identified in a study of post-analysis software for immune sequencing data (dated by TCRdb to between 2014 and 2017). Study-wide context: Recorded disease courses included relapsing-remitting, secondary progressive and progressive-relapsing multiple sclerosis, with some patients lacking subtype annotation. Patient repertoires were compared against roughly 12 previously published healthy control repertoires from donors aged roughly 6 to 28 years. A subset of samples was prepared in parallel using single-end sample barcoding, then pooled and co-amplified after Illumina adapter ligation. Study-wide conclusions, independent of this receptor: Strong co-clustering of samples prepared in the same batch was shown by direct clustering with F measure, prompting a batch-effect correction. Normalized Chao1 diversity was significantly lower in multiple sclerosis patients than controls, suggesting substantial peripheral T-cell clonal expansion. The multiple sclerosis patient group was slightly younger than the control group. Significantly higher frequencies in patients than in controls were found for roughly 5 TRBV segments, including TRBV5-6, TRBV5-1 and TRBV20-1.

To demonstrate the VDJtools post-analysis software, the study profiled TCR beta repertoires from the peripheral blood of about 13 young patients with multiple sclerosis. The patients with multiple sclerosis were children and adolescents between roughly 6 and 17 years of age. Libraries were constructed by PCR. Sequencing used an Illumina HiSeq 2500. To reduce PCR and sequencing biases, unique molecular identifiers were built into the TCR beta cDNA libraries. Roughly 0.5 million cDNA molecules were obtained per 1 to 10 million input T cells, so each molecule approximated one T cell. The patient libraries were prepared and sequenced using the same protocol as the earlier healthy control dataset. Within a given batch, samples were prepared together, multiplexed and sequenced on the same HiSeq lane. Per the source publication's procedure: MIGEC handled the raw barcoded reads, throwing out single-read molecular identifier groups before consensus assembly and CDR3 extraction. VDJtools was used for post-analysis of the clonotype tables, and diversity was normalized by down-sampling every dataset to the size of the smallest sample. To correct batch-related cross-sample contamination, repertoire overlap clustering matched CDR3 amino acid sequences but not nucleotide sequences. Starting from the raw public reads, TCRdb applied fastp trimming at Q25, assembled clones with MiXCR and retained in-frame beta chains. Entries that share a CDR3 protein sequence are merged under the most common genes and DNA. The V and J calls were determined by TCRdb, not by the authors. The sample table holds a few hundred thousand distinct CDR3 sequences, of which around 36% were seen once. Around 6% of the sample comes from the top ten.

This clonotype has more than one count but fewer than ten. There is no known antigen for this receptor. Base quality data are lacking; no much larger clone is found one base away. From cysteine to phenylalanine, the CDR3 is 14 amino acids long. Only CDR3 DNA remains: 42 bases, in frame from the first base. The germline V gene specifies SGHVS as CDR1 and FNYEAQ as CDR2. V is cut by 4 bases and J by 5 bases, and the space between the germline ends is 12 bases. The origin of this receptor is a girl aged 2-17 years with multiple sclerosis. This chain joins TRBV7-6 to TRBJ2-4; the D gene may be TRBD1 or TRBD2, since each aligns over 5 bases. Material for sequencing was blood. DNA sequence: TGTGCCAGCAGCTCTACGGGACCACAAAACATTCAGTACTTC. The translation is CASSSTGPQNIQYF. The entire variable domain, with the stretches around the CDR3 drawn from the reference TRBV7-6 and TRBJ2-4 proteins, is GAGVSQSPRYKVTKRGQDVALRCDPISGHVSLYWYRQALGQGPEFLTYFNYEAQQDKSGLPNDRFSAERPEGSISTLTIQRTEQRDSAMYRCASSSTGPQNIQYFGAGTRLSVL.